This entry is about one T cell receptor beta chain. Clones were read by immunoSEQ multiplex PCR, and TCRdb kept only the in-frame ones, dropping some. Altogether tens of thousands of clones are present, 80% to 90% being singletons, with the ten largest covering around 1.1%. The sample originates from a study of OX40 agonist ivuxolimab in advanced cancers. The overall study: Patients were about 83% male with ages roughly 20 to 85, mean approximately 55. Checkpoint inhibitors had been given previously to 35% to 50% of patients.

Trimming cost V 2 bases and J 3 bases, with 10 bases left between them. CDR1 is SGDLS and CDR2 is YYNGEE in the germline V gene. CDR3 length: 14 amino acids. Sequences were derived from CD4+ or CD8+ T cells sorted from blood, sampled in a trial of the OX40 agonist ivuxolimab. The chain has TRBV9 and TRBJ2-3; possible D gene TRBD2, 6 bases. The receptor was derived from an adult with an advanced solid tumor such as melanoma, head and neck, liver or kidney cancer. In DNA, the CDR3 is TGTGCCAGCAGCGTGACTAGATTGACAGATACGCAGTATTTT. As protein: CASSVTRLTDTQYF.